This T cell receptor beta chain is from a study of T-cell reconstitution after alpha-beta-depleted transplantation in children (dated by TCRdb to about 2016). For the wider study: Using TCR repertoire profiling, the study followed T-cell immune reconstitution in a quantitative way in children after TCRalphabeta/CD19-depleted allogeneic hematopoietic cell transplantation.

Broad study findings and their caveats: About two months after transplant, the apparently early recovery of alphabetaT-cell counts reportedly depended on just several hundred clones that had expanded rapidly and came from non-depleted graft cells. Over the following months the frequencies of hyperexpanded clones went down, and after one year T-cell counts and TCRbeta diversity were mostly credited to newly produced T cells. In some patients, the high TCRbeta diversity seen at day 60 was put down to recipient T cells and intrathymic progenitors that had survived conditioning.

The meaning of the sample's treatment or condition label: allogeneic hematopoietic cell transplantation with graft depleted of TCRalphabeta T cells and CD19 B cells. The transplant recipients were children given TCRalphabeta/CD19-depleted allogeneic hematopoietic cell grafts. Receptor amplification or capture employed PCR. The listed sequencing device is Illumina HiSeq 2500. Molecular barcoding was employed in the preparation of TCR libraries, with unique molecular identifiers being used to normalize TCRbeta repertoire quantification. TCRdb redid the processing of the public reads, applying fastp at Q25 and MiXCR, and retained in-frame beta chains. Every CDR3 protein is listed once, alongside the most common genes and DNA of its rows. This sample holds over 120,000 distinct CDR3 sequences; 8% to 10% were observed only once. The ten largest clones represent roughly 18% of the sample. As to this clonotype: This receptor's antigen is unknown. No quality values exist for individual bases; no much larger clone is one base distant.

Reading the germline V gene gives CDR1 MDHEN and CDR2 SYDVKM. V lost 6 bases and J lost 6 bases; the stretch between them is 11 bases long. From the cysteine through the phenylalanine, the CDR3 covers 12 amino acids. The entry retains the CDR3 DNA only, 36 bases that are in frame from base 1. The sequence was obtained from a female patient aged 2-10 years who had a stem cell transplant for congenital amegakaryocytic thrombocytopenia, so the T cells may come from the graft donor. This sample comprised PBMCs, mostly from graft donor cells, obtained 180 days after TCRalphabeta/CD19-depleted stem cell transplant. Recombination connected TRBV28 to TRBJ2-5; the best D guess is TRBD1, with 6 bases matching. The DNA sequence follows: TGTGCCAGCAGGCTAGGGGGAAAGACCCAGTACTTC. This codes for CASRLGGKTQYF. With all but the CDR3 taken from the reference TRBV28 and TRBJ2-5 genes, the full variable domain is: DVKVTQSSRYLVKRTGEKVFLECVQDMDHENMFWYRQDPGLGLRLIYFSYDVKMKEKGDIPEGYSVSREKKERFSLILESASTNQTSMYLCASRLGGKTQYFGPGTRLLVL.